These 20 T cell receptor beta chains were sequenced from one sample in a study of blood T cell dynamics during melanoma immunotherapy (dated by TCRdb to 2020 to 2021). Per the publication, the time point label means: week 3, after first cycle of checkpoint inhibitor. Receptors were amplified or captured by the immunoSEQ multiplex PCR assay. The table comes from immuneACCESS by way of TCRdb, which keeps in-frame sequences with V and J called. Part of the clones is missing from these tables; in studies checked, under half for an unresolved V gene and the rest for unknown reasons. Within this sample are several thousand clones, with roughly 90% of them counted one time only. Around 4.6% of the sample is taken by the ten largest. The sequenced sample was blood, obtained from a patient treated with checkpoint blockade. The source of these receptors is a human donor with melanoma.

This clone has only one observation. The chain combines TRBV19 with TRBJ2-5; D may be TRBD1 (6 bases). The CDR3 has 13 residues. The germline CDR1 and CDR2 sequences are LNHDA and SQIVND (reference sequence). The V end lost 9 bases, the J end lost 0 bases, and 11 bases lay between the germline ends. The CDR3 is CASRTGNQETQYF. DNA of the CDR3: TGTGCCAGCCGTACAGGGAACCAAGAGACCCAGTACTTC.

This chain connects TRBV5-4 to TRBJ1-2; D remains ambiguous. Per germline, CDR1 SGHNT and CDR2 YYREEE (reference sequence). The CDR3 consists of 15 residues. V dropped 0 bases and J dropped 4 bases, with 13 bases sitting between them. This CDR3 reads CASSLAFRTTYGYTF. Written as DNA, the CDR3 is TGTGCCAGCAGCTTGGCCTTTAGGACCACCTATGGCTACACCTTC.

The rearrangement links TRBV5-6 to TRBJ1-1; 9 nucleotides match TRBD1. V lost 4 bases, J lost 3 bases, and 4 bases stayed unmatched. CDR3 length: 14 amino acids. CDR1 is SGHDT and CDR2 is YYEEEE in the germline V gene. CDR3 DNA: TGTGCCAGCAGCACAACAGGGGGCTACACTGAAGCTTTCTTT. Translation: CASSTTGGYTEAFF.

CDR3 residues: CASSLLGGSYNSPLHF. CDR3 DNA sequence: TGTGCCAGCAGCTTGTTAGGAGGCTCCTATAATTCACCCCTCCACTTT. The V gene is TRBV5-6, the J gene TRBJ1-6; D remains ambiguous. The V and J ends lost 1 base and 0 bases respectively, with 8 bases between them. Germline-derived CDR1 and CDR2 are SGHDT and YYEEEE. There are 16 residues in the CDR3.

This clone was seen a single time. The chain links TRBV2 to TRBJ2-1; D ambiguous. There are 14 residues in the CDR3. Trimming removed 8 bases at V and 6 bases at J, with 17 bases between. The germline CDR1 and CDR2 sequences are SNHLY and FYNNEI. The CDR3: CASDLSEVSNEQFF. The CDR3 coding sequence is TGTGCCAGCGATCTCTCCGAGGTCTCCAATGAGCAGTTCTTC.

The V and J genes are TRBV5-4 and TRBJ1-1, with D unclear. The germline CDR1 and CDR2 sequences are SGHNT and YYREEE (reference sequence). Trimming shortened V by 4 bases and J by 1 base, and 14 bases separated the two germline ends. The CDR3 consists of 15 residues. The CDR3 protein is CASSAPGPGNTEAFF. In DNA form, the CDR3 reads TGTGCCAGCAGCGCCCCCGGGCCCGGGAACACTGAAGCTTTCTTT.

The genes are TRBV7-2 and TRBJ2-3; the match to TRBD2 covers 8 bases. With V trimmed by 2 bases and J by 9 bases, 7 bases remained unmatched. CDR3 length: 14 amino acids. Germline V CDR1 and CDR2: SGHTA, FQGNSA. The chain's CDR3 is CASSLSSGGMTQYF. The CDR3, as DNA: TGTGCCAGCAGCTTAAGCAGCGGGGGAATGACGCAGTATTTT.

The chain carries TRBV4-3 and TRBJ2-5; TRBD2 aligns across 8 bases. This CDR3 comprises 17 residues. Looked up from germline, CDR1 is LGHNA and CDR2 is YSLEER. Trimming took 3 bases from V and 4 from J; bases not matched to a gene: 13. The chain's CDR3 is CASSHRVLADPPETQYF. CDR3 nucleotide sequence: TGCGCCAGCAGCCACAGGGTACTAGCGGACCCCCCAGAGACCCAGTACTTC.

This chain uses TRBV30 with TRBJ1-2; D is undetermined. From germline, CDR1 is GTSNPN and CDR2 SVGIG (reference sequence). The V end lost 0 bases, the J end lost 4 bases, and 12 bases lay between the germline ends. This CDR3 spans 14 amino acids. The CDR3 bases are TGTGCCTGGAGTGTACTAAGAGGGCCCTATGGCTACACCTTC. This gives the protein CAWSVLRGPYGYTF.

A single count supports this clone. The chain recombines TRBV7-9 with TRBJ2-5; 9 positions match TRBD2. The V segment lost 2 bases and the J segment 9 bases; nucleotides outside the gene matches: 19. Germline V gives CDR1 SEHNR, CDR2 FQNEAQ (reference sequence). This CDR3 contains 18 residues. CDR3 in amino acids: CASSLYPGERGARTSQYF. The CDR3 DNA reads as TGTGCCAGCAGCTTATACCCCGGGGAGCGGGGGGCCCGAACGTCCCAGTACTTC.

This clone was seen only once. The V and J genes are TRBV7-2 and TRBJ2-2; D might be TRBD1 or TRBD2, each matching 6 bases. This CDR3 spans 15 amino acids. Trimming took off 6 bases at V and 4 bases at J, with 15 bases between the two ends. Per germline, CDR1 SGHTA and CDR2 FQGNSA. The CDR3 DNA follows: TGTGCCAGCAGACCACAGGGAGGATTCACCGGGGAGCTGTTTTTT. Protein: CASRPQGGFTGELFF.

The V gene is TRBV5-1, the J gene TRBJ1-2; D is possibly TRBD1 (5 bases). V was cut by 3 bases and J by 8 bases, with 23 bases left in between. CDR1 is SGHRS and CDR2 is YFSETQ in the germline V gene. CDR3 length: 16 amino acids. Written as DNA, the CDR3 is TGCGCCAGCAGCTCGGGTCCGCTTGGGGCTGGAGAAGGCTACACCTTC. This gives the protein CASSSGPLGAGEGYTF. The full variable domain, its missing parts supplied by reference TRBV5-1 and TRBJ1-2, is KAGVTQTPRYLIKTRGQQVTLSCSPISGHRSVSWYQQTPGQGLQFLFEYFSETQRNKGNFPGRFSGRQFSNSRSEMNVSTLELGDSALYLCASSSGPLGAGEGYTFGSGTRLTVV.

The chain uses TRBV6-5 and TRBJ2-3, with D perhaps TRBD2 (5 bases). V lost 10 bases to trimming and J lost 1 base, with 15 bases between them. Looked up from germline, CDR1 is MNHEY and CDR2 is SVGAGI. The CDR3 has 14 amino acids. The CDR3 sequence is CATLAAVGTDTQYF. In DNA form, the CDR3 reads TGTGCCACCCTAGCCGCAGTGGGCACAGATACGCAGTATTTT.

Points on this clone: Other DNA sequences within the sample encode an identical CDR3. The V call is TRBV6-1, the J call TRBJ2-3; the D gene is possibly TRBD2 (5 bases). Germline V gives CDR1 MNHNS, CDR2 SASEGT. V lost 0 bases and J lost 4, with 11 bases in between. CDR3 length equals 15 residues. CDR3 sequence reads: CASSEAAGGADTQYF. In DNA form, the CDR3 reads TGTGCCAGCAGTGAAGCGGCGGGCGGCGCAGATACGCAGTATTTT.

The rearrangement links TRBV28 to TRBJ1-2; the D is unclear. CDR1 is MDHEN, CDR2 SYDVKM, per germline. V lost 5 bases and J lost 4, with 5 bases in between. The length of the CDR3 is 11 residues. Written as DNA, the CDR3 is TGTGCCAGCAGTCCCTCCTATGGCTACACCTTC. This gives the protein CASSPSYGYTF.

V usage is TRBV28 and J usage is TRBJ2-7; 9 bases match TRBD1. The CDR3 covers 16 residues. The V gene's germline CDR1 is MDHEN and CDR2 SYDVKM. The junction had 11 bases not matched to a gene; V was cut back by 5 bases and J by 3 bases. The CDR3 reads CASSLDSGTGLYEQYF. In DNA, the CDR3 is TGTGCCAGCAGTCTCGATTCCGGGACAGGGCTCTACGAGCAGTACTTC.

The chain uses TRBV27 and TRBJ2-5; the D is unclear. The V gene lost 2 bases and the J gene lost 5 bases, with 9 bases spanning the gap. Germline V CDR1 and CDR2: MNHEY, SMNVEV (reference sequence). This CDR3 spans 13 amino acids. CDR3 loop: CASSLKFRETQYF. Here the CDR3 DNA reads TGTGCCAGCAGTTTAAAGTTTAGGGAGACCCAGTACTTC.

This clone was seen just once. The V gene is TRBV28, the J gene TRBJ2-7; 8 nucleotides align to TRBD2. Germline CDR1 reads MDHEN; CDR2 reads SYDVKM. The length of the CDR3 is 13 residues. V lost 10 bases, J lost 5 bases, and 10 bases stayed unmatched. CDR3 coding DNA: TGTGCCACCAACGGACTAGCACTAAACGAGCAGTACTTC. Its protein product is CATNGLALNEQYF.

The rearrangement uses TRBV10-3 and TRBJ1-5, with D hard to call. Trimming cost V 3 bases and J 5 bases, with 5 bases left between them. The CDR3 totals 12 residues. CDR1 and CDR2 from the germline V gene are ENHRY and SYGVKD. CDR3 coding DNA: TGTGCCATCAGTGAACCATATCAGCCCCAGCATTTT. Protein: CAISEPYQPQHF.

The rearrangement uses TRBV4-1 and TRBJ2-7; TRBD2 might be the D (6 bases). Germline V gene data show CDR1 as MGHRA and CDR2 as YSYEKL. Deletions cut 1 base from V and 3 bases from J, with 19 bases between. This CDR3 contains 17 residues. The CDR3 spells CASSQGESGLAYYEQYF. CDR3 DNA: TGCGCCAGCAGCCAAGGGGAATCAGGCCTAGCGTACTACGAGCAGTACTTC.